The 17 T cell receptor beta chains reported below all come from one sample, sequenced in a study of persistence of HIV-infected CD4 T cells. Overlapping HIV-1 Gag 15-mer peptides at around 0.91 ug per peptide per mL were used. Sorted nonresponding memory CD4+ T cells were CD40L-negative, CD69-negative, CD45RO-high. No antigen has been identified for these receptors. The libraries were made with immunoSEQ version 4 in survey mode. The method was immunoSEQ multiplex PCR; TCRdb's version includes in-frame clones alone and lacks a portion of them. The sample contains approximately 36,000 clones, about 84% of which appear only once. Material: cultured CD4+ T cells from PBMCs, obtained from a patient who received antiretroviral therapy. Receptor source: an adult with HIV. The donor label of this sample is uncertain.

Only one count was recorded for this clone. The chain has TRBV4-1 and TRBJ2-1, with 12 bases fitting TRBD2. Germline assignment: CDR1 MGHRA and CDR2 YSYEKL. Trimming cost V 0 bases and J 4 bases; bases outside gene matches: 4. The length of the CDR3 is 17 residues. CDR3 coding DNA: TGCGCCAGCAGCCAAGATCTAGCGGGGGGGAGTTACAATGAGCAGTTCTTC. Translating gives CASSQDLAGGSYNEQFF.

The chain uses TRBV7-6 and TRBJ2-7; 7 positions agree with TRBD1. The CDR3 sequence is 14 residues long. Trimming at V came to 5 bases and at J to 4 bases, leaving 8 bases not matched to a gene. Germline V gene lookup returns CDR1 SGHVS and CDR2 FNYEAQ. The CDR3 bases are TGTGCCAGCAGCCCGGACAGGTTCTCGTACGAGCAGTACTTC. Amino acids: CASSPDRFSYEQYF.

The rearrangement uses TRBV7-2 and TRBJ2-2; 7 bases agree with TRBD2. Looked up from germline, CDR1 is SGHTA and CDR2 is FQGNSA. This CDR3 has 19 amino acids. The V and J ends lost 3 bases and 2 bases, in that order; junction bases with no gene match: 15. The CDR3 protein is CASSFIGPSGLPNTGELFF. The CDR3 DNA reads as TGTGCCAGCAGCTTTATAGGGCCATCGGGACTACCCAACACCGGGGAGCTGTTTTTT.

The sample holds one count of this clone. The chain couples TRBV6-1 to TRBJ1-5; D remains unclear. From germline, CDR1 is MNHNS and CDR2 SASEGT. The CDR3 length is 15 residues. Trimming removed 2 bases at V and 2 bases at J, with 10 bases between. The CDR3, as DNA: TGTGCCAGCAGTGAAAGGCCAGCGGGCAATCAGCCCCAGCATTTT. Translating it yields CASSERPAGNQPQHF.

The rearrangement uses TRBV27 and TRBJ2-3; D call uncertain. Germline CDR1 MNHEY, CDR2 SMNVEV (reference sequence). Trimming removed 5 bases from V and 5 bases from J, with 8 bases in between. The CDR3 consists of 12 residues. CDR3 DNA sequence: TGTGCCAGCAGTCACCCCAAAGATACGCAGTATTTT. Amino acids: CASSHPKDTQYF.

This rearrangement joins TRBV5-4 to TRBJ2-7; 13 positions agree with TRBD2. The germline V gene encodes CDR1 SGHNT and CDR2 YYREEE (reference sequence). The CDR3 is 15 amino acids. V lost 4 bases, J lost 3 bases, and 4 bases stayed unmatched. For the CDR3, the DNA is TGTGCCAGCAGCCCCGGGACTAGCGGGGTCTACGAGCAGTACTTC. It specifies CASSPGTSGVYEQYF.

The chain combines TRBV13 with TRBJ2-2, with 7 bases aligning to TRBD2. The V and J ends lost 0 bases and 5 bases, in that order; junction bases with no gene match: 15. In germline, CDR1 is PRHDT, CDR2 FYEKMQ (reference sequence). The CDR3 is 19 amino acids. The CDR3 sequence: CASSLGLNPERGWTGELFF. CDR3 nucleotide sequence: TGTGCCAGCAGCTTAGGCCTAAATCCAGAGCGGGGATGGACCGGGGAGCTGTTTTTT.

CDR3 loop: CAISEQGASYEQYF. DNA for the CDR3: TGTGCCATCAGTGAACAGGGGGCGTCCTACGAGCAGTACTTC. The rearrangement joins TRBV10-3 to TRBJ2-7, with TRBD1 matching 9 bases. CDR1 and CDR2 (germline): ENHRY, SYGVKD. This CDR3 has 14 residues. J lost 1 base, V lost 3 bases, and 1 base had no gene match.

A single count supports this clone. J is TRBJ2-7 and V is TRBV10-1; D is perhaps TRBD1 (6 bases). CDR1 and CDR2 (germline): WNHNN, SYGVQD (reference sequence). Trimming removed 0 bases at V and 7 bases at J, with 13 bases between. The CDR3 is made up of 14 amino acids. The CDR3 reads CASSESGAPGEQYF. CDR3 sequence (DNA): TGCGCCAGCAGTGAGTCGGGGGCCCCGGGGGAGCAGTACTTC.

The chain combines TRBV2 with TRBJ2-1, with D tentatively TRBD2 (7 bases). Between the trimmed V and J ends, which lost 7 bases and 5 bases, there was a span of 12 bases. CDR3 length: 13 residues. The V gene's germline CDR1 is SNHLY and CDR2 FYNNEI. The CDR3 reads CASTTGGHNEQFF. The DNA for the CDR3 is TGTGCCAGCACCACCGGGGGGCACAATGAGCAGTTCTTC.

This chain joins TRBV5-4 and TRBJ2-3, with TRBD1 matching over 7 bases. V gave up 3 bases and J gave up 0 bases; unmatched junction bases: 7. CDR3 length: 16 residues. Germline V gives CDR1 SGHNT, CDR2 YYREEE (reference sequence). The CDR3 loop is CASSSGTERSTDTQYF. The DNA of the CDR3 is TGTGCCAGCAGCTCGGGGACAGAAAGAAGCACAGATACGCAGTATTTT.

This chain joins TRBV21-1 and TRBJ1-4; the DNA was not compared with TRBD1, the D call given in the table. TRBV21-1 is deemed a pseudogene. The CDR3 runs 15 residues. CDR3 region: CASSKEGAANEKLFF. The CDR3 region has the DNA TGTGCCAGCAGCAAAGAGGGGGCAGCTAATGAAAAACTGTTTTTT.

The V gene is TRBV4-2, the J gene TRBJ2-1; the match to TRBD2 covers 15 bases. Losses at the gene ends were 4 bases for V and 3 bases for J; bases not matched to a gene: 4. The CDR3 is 17 residues long. CDR1 LGHNA and CDR2 YNFKEQ come from the germline V gene. This CDR3 is CASSRGTSGGSYNEQFF. In DNA, the CDR3 is TGTGCCAGCAGCCGCGGGACTAGCGGGGGGAGCTACAATGAGCAGTTCTTC.

This CDR3 reads CASRGTPIDNSPLHF. The CDR3 nucleotides are TGTGCCAGCAGGGGGACACCGATTGATAATTCACCCCTCCACTTT. This chain uses TRBV28 with TRBJ1-6, with a possible D match to TRBD1 (6 bases). Trimming removed 6 bases at V and 5 bases at J, with 14 bases between. The CDR3 totals 15 residues. Germline V CDR1 and CDR2: MDHEN, SYDVKM.

This chain links TRBV5-5 with TRBJ1-5, with D tentatively TRBD1 (6 bases). Germline V gene lookup returns CDR1 SGHKS and CDR2 YYEKEE (reference sequence). The length of the CDR3 is 13 residues. Trimming shortened V by 2 bases and J by 5 bases, and 8 bases separated the two germline ends. CDR3 nucleotides: TGTGCCAGCAGCTTCAGGGGTGATCAGCCCCAGCATTTT. This encodes CASSFRGDQPQHF.

Here the CDR3 reads CASSQEGQGFEKLFF. In DNA, the CDR3 is TGCGCCAGCAGCCAAGAGGGACAGGGATTTGAAAAACTGTTTTTT. The rearrangement joins TRBV4-1 to TRBJ1-4; TRBD1 matches at 9 bases. Germline trimming cut 0 bases from V and 7 bases from J; bases unmatched to any gene: 3. The germline V gene has CDR1 MGHRA and CDR2 YSYEKL. The CDR3 runs 15 residues.

This clone was recorded a few times. A junction boundary mismatches the germline segment, possibly from a read error. The chain employs TRBV19 and TRBJ2-7; D is uncertain. Germline V gives CDR1 LNHDA, CDR2 SQIVND (reference sequence). The CDR3 is made up of 13 amino acids. The CDR3 nucleotides are TGTGCCAGTAGTGTAGACACTTACTACGAGCAGTACTTC. This sequence encodes CASSVDTYYEQYF.